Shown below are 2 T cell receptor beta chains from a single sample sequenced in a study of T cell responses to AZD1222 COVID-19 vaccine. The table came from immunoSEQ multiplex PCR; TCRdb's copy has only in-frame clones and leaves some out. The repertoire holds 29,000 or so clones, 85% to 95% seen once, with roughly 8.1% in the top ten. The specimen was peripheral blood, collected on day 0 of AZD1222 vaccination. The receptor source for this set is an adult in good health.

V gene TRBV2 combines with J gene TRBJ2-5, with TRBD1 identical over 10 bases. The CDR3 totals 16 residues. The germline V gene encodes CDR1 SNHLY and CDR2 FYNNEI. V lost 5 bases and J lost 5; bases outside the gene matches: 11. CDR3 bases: TGTGCCAGCAGTAAAGGGGGACAGGGGAATCGGGAGACCCAGTACTTC. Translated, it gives CASSKGGQGNRETQYF.

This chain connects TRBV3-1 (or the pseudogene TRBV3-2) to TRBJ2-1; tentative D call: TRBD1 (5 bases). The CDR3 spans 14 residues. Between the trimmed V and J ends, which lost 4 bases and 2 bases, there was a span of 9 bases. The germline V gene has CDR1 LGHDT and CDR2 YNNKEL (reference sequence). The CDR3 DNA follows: TGTGCCAGCAGCCCGATAGGGGCCTACAATGAGCAGTTCTTC. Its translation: CASSPIGAYNEQFF.